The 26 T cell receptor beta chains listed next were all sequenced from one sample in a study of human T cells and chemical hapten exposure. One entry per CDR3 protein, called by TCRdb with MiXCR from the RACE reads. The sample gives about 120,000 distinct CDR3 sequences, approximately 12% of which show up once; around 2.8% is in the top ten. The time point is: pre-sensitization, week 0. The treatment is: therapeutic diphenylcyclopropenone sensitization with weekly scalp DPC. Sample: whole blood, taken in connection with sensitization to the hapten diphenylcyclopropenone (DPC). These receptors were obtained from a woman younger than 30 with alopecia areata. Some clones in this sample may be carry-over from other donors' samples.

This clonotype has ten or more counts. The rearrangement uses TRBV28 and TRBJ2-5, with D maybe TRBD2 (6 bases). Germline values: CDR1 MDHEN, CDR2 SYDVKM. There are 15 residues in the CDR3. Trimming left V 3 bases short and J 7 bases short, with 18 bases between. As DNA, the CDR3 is TGTGCCAGCAGTTTCAGTCCGGGACTCAGAACGACCCAGTACTTC. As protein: CASSFSPGLRTTQYF. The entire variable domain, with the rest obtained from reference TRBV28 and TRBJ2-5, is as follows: DVKVTQSSRYLVKRTGEKVFLECVQDMDHENMFWYRQDPGLGLRLIYFSYDVKMKEKGDIPEGYSVSREKKERFSLILESASTNQTSMYLCASSFSPGLRTTQYFGPGTRLLVL.

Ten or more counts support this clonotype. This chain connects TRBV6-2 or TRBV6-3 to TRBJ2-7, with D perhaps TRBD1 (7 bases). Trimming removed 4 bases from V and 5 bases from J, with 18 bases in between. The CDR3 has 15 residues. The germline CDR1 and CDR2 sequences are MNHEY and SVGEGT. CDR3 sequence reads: CASSSRGGGINEQYF. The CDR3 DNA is TGTGCCAGCAGTTCCCGAGGAGGGGGCATCAACGAGCAGTACTTC.

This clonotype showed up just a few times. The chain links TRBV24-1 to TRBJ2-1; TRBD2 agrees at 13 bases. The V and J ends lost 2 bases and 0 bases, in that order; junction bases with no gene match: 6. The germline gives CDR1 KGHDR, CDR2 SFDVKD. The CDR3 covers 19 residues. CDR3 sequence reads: CATSDSGLAGDSSYNEQFF. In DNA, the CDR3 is TGTGCCACCAGTGATTCCGGACTAGCGGGGGATAGCTCCTACAATGAGCAGTTCTTC.

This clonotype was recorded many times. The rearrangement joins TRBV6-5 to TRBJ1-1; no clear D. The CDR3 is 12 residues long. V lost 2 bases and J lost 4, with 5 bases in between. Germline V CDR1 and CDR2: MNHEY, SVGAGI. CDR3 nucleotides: TGTGCCAGCAGTTACGGAAGCACTGAAGCTTTCTTT. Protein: CASSYGSTEAFF.

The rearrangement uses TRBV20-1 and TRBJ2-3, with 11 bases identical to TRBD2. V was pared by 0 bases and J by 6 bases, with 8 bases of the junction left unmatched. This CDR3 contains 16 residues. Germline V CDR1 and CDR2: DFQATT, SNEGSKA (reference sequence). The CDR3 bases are TGCAGTGCTAGAGATCCGTCTAGCGGGGGGTTGGATACGCAGTATTTT. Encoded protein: CSARDPSSGGLDTQYF.

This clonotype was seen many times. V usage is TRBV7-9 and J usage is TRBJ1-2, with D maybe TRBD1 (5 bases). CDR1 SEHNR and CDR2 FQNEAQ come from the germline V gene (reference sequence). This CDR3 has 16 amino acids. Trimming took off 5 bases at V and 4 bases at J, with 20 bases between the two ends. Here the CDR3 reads CASSPHGDRRFYGYTF. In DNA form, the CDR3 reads TGTGCCAGCAGCCCACACGGAGACAGACGATTCTATGGCTACACCTTC.

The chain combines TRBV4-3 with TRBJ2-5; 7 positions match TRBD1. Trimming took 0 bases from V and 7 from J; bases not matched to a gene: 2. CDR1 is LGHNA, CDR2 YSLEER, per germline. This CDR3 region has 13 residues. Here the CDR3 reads CASSQEQGRTQYF. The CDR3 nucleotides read TGCGCCAGCAGCCAAGAACAGGGGAGGACCCAGTACTTC.

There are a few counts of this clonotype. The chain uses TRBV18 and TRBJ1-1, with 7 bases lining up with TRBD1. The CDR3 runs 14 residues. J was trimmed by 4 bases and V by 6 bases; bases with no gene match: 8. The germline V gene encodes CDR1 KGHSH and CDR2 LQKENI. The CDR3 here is CASSPNNRGTEAFF. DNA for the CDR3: TGTGCCAGCTCCCCCAATAACAGGGGCACTGAAGCTTTCTTT. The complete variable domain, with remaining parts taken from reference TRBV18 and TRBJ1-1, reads NAGVMQNPRHLVRRRGQEARLRCSPMKGHSHVYWYRQLPEEGLKFMVYLQKENIIDESGMPKERFSAEFPKEGPSILRIQQVVRGDSAAYFCASSPNNRGTEAFFGQGTRLTVV.

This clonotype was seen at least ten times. CDR3 sequence reads: CASSPSTYEQYF. The CDR3 region has the DNA TGTGCCAGCTCACCCTCAACCTACGAGCAGTACTTC. The chain couples TRBV18 to TRBJ2-7, with D hard to call. The CDR3 runs to 12 residues. CDR1 and CDR2 from the germline V gene are KGHSH and LQKENI. Trimming stripped 3 bases from V and 2 bases from J, with 5 bases between.

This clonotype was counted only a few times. In DNA form, the CDR3 reads TGTGCCAGCAGTGCGGCCAGGGGTAACACTGAAGCTTTCTTT. Protein sequence: CASSAARGNTEAFF. The V gene is TRBV2, the J gene TRBJ1-1, with a weak D call TRBD1 (6 bases). The CDR3 spans 14 residues. Trimming cost V 4 bases and J 2 bases, with 11 bases left between them. Germline CDR1 is SNHLY and CDR2 is FYNNEI.

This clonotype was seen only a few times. The CDR3 DNA reads TGCAGCGTAGTCGGGACAGGGTACAATGAGCAGTTCTTC. Translation gives CSVVGTGYNEQFF. The chain carries TRBV29-1 and TRBJ2-1, with 9 bases that match TRBD1. V shed 6 bases and J 4 bases; nucleotides not matched to a gene: 4. Germline V gives CDR1 SQVTM, CDR2 ANQGSEA. CDR3 length: 13 residues.

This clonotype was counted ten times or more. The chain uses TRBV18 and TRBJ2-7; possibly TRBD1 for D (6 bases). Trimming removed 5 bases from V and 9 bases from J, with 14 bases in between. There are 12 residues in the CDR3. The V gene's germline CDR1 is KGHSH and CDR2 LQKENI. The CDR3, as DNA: TGTGCCAGCTCATCGGGGACAACGGGGCAGTACTTC. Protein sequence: CASSSGTTGQYF.

CDR3 protein: CSARDGTDHQETQYF. The CDR3 DNA sequence: TGCAGTGCTAGAGATGGGACAGACCACCAAGAGACCCAGTACTTC. V gene TRBV20-1 combines with J gene TRBJ2-5; TRBD1 matches 7 bases. V gave up 0 bases and J gave up 0 bases; unmatched junction bases: 4. Per germline, CDR1 DFQATT and CDR2 SNEGSKA (reference sequence). There are 15 residues in the CDR3.

CDR3 nucleotides: TGCAGCGCTATATCTGATAGCTATGGCTACACCTTC. Residues: CSAISDSYGYTF. This chain connects TRBV29-1 to TRBJ1-2; D is ambiguous. CDR1 and CDR2 (germline): SQVTM, ANQGSEA. Trimming took 7 bases from V and 4 from J, leaving 13 bases between them. This CDR3 contains 12 residues.

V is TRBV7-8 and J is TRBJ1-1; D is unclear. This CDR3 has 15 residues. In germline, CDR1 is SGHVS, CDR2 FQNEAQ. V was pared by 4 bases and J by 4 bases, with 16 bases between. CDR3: CASSSQVGQVTEAFF. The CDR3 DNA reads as TGTGCCAGCAGCTCACAAGTAGGGCAGGTCACTGAAGCTTTCTTT.

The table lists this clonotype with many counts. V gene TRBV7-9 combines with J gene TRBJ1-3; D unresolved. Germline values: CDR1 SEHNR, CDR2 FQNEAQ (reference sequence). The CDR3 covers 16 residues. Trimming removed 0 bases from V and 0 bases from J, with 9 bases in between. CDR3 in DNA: TGTGCCAGCAGCTTAGCGGGGAAGAGCTCTGGAAACACCATATATTTT. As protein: CASSLAGKSSGNTIYF.

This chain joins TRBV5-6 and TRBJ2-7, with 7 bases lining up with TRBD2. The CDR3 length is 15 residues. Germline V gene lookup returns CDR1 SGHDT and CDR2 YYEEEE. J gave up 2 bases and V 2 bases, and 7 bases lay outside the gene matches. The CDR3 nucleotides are TGTGCCAGCAGCTTATTAAAGGCGGGGGCCTACGAGCAGTACTTC. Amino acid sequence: CASSLLKAGAYEQYF.

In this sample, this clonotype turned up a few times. CDR3 sequence reads: CASSPLAGNTGELFF. The CDR3 DNA reads as TGTGCCAGCAGCCCCCTAGCAGGCAACACCGGGGAGCTGTTTTTT. The chain carries TRBV7-6 and TRBJ2-2; D might be TRBD2 (5 bases). The CDR3 spans 15 residues. The V and J ends lost 5 bases and 2 bases respectively, with 12 bases between them. Looked up from germline, CDR1 is SGHVS and CDR2 is FNYEAQ.

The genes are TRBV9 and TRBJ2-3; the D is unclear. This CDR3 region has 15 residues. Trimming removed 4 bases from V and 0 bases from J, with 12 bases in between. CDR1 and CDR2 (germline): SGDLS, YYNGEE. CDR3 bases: TGTGCCAGCAGCCCTTGCTCTCTAAGCACAGATACGCAGTATTTT. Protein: CASSPCSLSTDTQYF.

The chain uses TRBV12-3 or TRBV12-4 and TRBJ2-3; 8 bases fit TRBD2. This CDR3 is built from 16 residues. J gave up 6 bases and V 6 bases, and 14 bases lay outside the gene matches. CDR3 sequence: CASSLAYGGESDTQYF. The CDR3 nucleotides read TGTGCCAGCAGCCTTGCTTACGGGGGGGAGTCGGATACGCAGTATTTT.

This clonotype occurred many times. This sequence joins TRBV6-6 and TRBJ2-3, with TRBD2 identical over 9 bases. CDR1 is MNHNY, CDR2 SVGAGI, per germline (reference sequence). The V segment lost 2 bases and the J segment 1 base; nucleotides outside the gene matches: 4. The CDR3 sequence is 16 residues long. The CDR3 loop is CASSYAASGGTDTQYF. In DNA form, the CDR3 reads TGTGCCAGCAGTTACGCCGCTAGCGGGGGCACAGATACGCAGTATTTT.

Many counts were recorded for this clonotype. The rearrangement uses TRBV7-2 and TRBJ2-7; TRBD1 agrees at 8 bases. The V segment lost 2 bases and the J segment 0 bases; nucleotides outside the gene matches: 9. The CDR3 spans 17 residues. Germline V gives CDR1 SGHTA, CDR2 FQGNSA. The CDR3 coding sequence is TGTGCCAGCAGCTTAACACAGCCCGGGACAGGCTCCTACGAGCAGTACTTC. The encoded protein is CASSLTQPGTGSYEQYF.

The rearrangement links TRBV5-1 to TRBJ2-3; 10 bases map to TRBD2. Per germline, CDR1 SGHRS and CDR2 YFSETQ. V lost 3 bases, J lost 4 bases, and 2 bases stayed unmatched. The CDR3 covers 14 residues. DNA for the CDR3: TGCGCCAGCAGCTACGGACTAGCGGCAGATACGCAGTATTTT. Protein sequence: CASSYGLAADTQYF.

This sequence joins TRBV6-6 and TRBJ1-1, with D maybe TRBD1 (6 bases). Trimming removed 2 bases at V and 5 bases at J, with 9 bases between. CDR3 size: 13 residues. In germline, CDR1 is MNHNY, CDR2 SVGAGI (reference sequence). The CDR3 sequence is CASSYGGGTEAFF. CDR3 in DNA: TGTGCCAGCAGTTACGGAGGGGGGACTGAAGCTTTCTTT.

CDR3 coding DNA: TGTGCCAGCAGTTCTTGGACGGATAGCAATCAGCCCCAGCATTTT. This encodes CASSSWTDSNQPQHF. The chain has TRBV6-2 or TRBV6-3 and TRBJ1-5; D is undetermined. V shed 4 bases and J shed 0 bases, with 10 bases lying between them. The CDR3 consists of 15 residues. CDR1 and CDR2 from the germline V gene are MNHEY and SVGEGT.

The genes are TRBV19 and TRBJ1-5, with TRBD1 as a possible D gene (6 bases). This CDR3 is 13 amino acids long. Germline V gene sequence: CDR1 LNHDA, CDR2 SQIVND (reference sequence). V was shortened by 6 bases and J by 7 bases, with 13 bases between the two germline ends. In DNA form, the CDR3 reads TGTGCCAGTAGCGGACAGCCCAAACAGCCCCAGCATTTT. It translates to CASSGQPKQPQHF.